This TCR beta chain was obtained from a study of post-analysis software for immune sequencing data. Study-wide results and limits: The study found significantly lower normalized Chao1 diversity in multiple sclerosis patients than in controls. Four or five TRBV segments were more frequent in patients than controls; TRBV5-6, TRBV5-1 and TRBV20-1 belonged to this group.

Tagging with unique molecular identifiers was a feature of the TCR beta cDNA libraries. TCRdb used MiXCR to reprocess the PCR reads, holding one entry per CDR3 protein. The sample lists some 240,000 distinct CDR3 sequences, 36% occurring once. Trimming pared 3 bases from V and 4 bases from J, leaving 15 bases between. This CDR3 is 15 amino acids long. CDR1 and CDR2 from the germline V gene are ENHRY and SYGVKD. Ten or more counts support this clonotype. Its matching antigen is unknown. The V gene is TRBV10-3, the J gene TRBJ1-2; no reliable D call. The sequenced sample was blood. The source of this sequence is a girl aged 5 to 17 with multiple sclerosis. The CDR3 sequence: CAISEESAGLYGYTF. The CDR3 nucleotides are TGTGCCATCAGTGAAGAGAGCGCAGGCCTCTATGGCTACACCTTC.